The T cell receptor (beta chain) under discussion was sequenced for a study of control samples from healthy donors and cancer patients. Looked up from germline, CDR1 is SGHVS and CDR2 is FQNEAQ. The J segment lost 3 bases and the V segment lost 5 bases, leaving 16 bases of the junction unmatched. The CDR3 is 17 amino acids. Profiling relied on immunoSEQ multiplex PCR, and the TCRdb table lists in-frame clones only, not all of them. The data hold 100,000 or so clones, with roughly nine tenths observed a single time. V gene TRBV7-8 combines with J gene TRBJ2-7; 7 nucleotides align to TRBD2. This clonotype originated in a woman aged 30 to 39 in good health. Sequencing was carried out using blood. In nucleotides, the CDR3 is TGTGCCAGCAGCCCCACCGTGGGGCTAGCGGCCCTCTACGAGCAGTACTTC. Encoded protein: CASSPTVGLAALYEQYF.